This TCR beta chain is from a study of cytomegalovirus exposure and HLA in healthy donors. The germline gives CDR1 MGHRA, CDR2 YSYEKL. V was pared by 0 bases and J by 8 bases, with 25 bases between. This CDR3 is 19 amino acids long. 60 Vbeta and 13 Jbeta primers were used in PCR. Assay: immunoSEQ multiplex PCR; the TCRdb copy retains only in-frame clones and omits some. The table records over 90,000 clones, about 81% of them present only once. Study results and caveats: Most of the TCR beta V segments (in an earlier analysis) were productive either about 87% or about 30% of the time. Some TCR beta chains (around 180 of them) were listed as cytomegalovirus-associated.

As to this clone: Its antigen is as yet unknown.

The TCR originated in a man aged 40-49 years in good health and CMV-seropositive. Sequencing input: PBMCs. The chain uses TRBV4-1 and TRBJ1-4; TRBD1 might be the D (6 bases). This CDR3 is CASSQDQFIRGSGREKLFF. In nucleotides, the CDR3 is TGCGCCAGCAGCCAAGATCAATTCATCAGGGGCTCAGGTCGGGAAAAACTGTTTTTT.